Below are 12 T cell receptor beta chains sequenced from a single sample in a study of esophageal squamous cell carcinoma under preoperative chemotherapy (dated by TCRdb to between 2017 and 2018). The time point tag for this specimen amounts to: after preoperative PTX-NDP chemotherapy. The library was produced with PCR. Sequencing used a HiSeq X Ten. TCRdb trimmed public reads at Q25 via fastp, called clones via MiXCR and kept in-frame beta chains. Rows merge per CDR3 protein into single entries with the most common DNA and genes. Across this sample there are around 34,000 distinct CDR3 sequences, with around 50% seen only once. Of the sample, roughly 25% is held by the ten largest clones. Sampling was done from a patient given preoperative chemotherapy. The receptor source for this set is a human donor with esophageal squamous cell carcinoma. The donor label of this sample is uncertain.

V is TRBV7-8 and J is TRBJ2-5, with D perhaps assigned TRBD1 or TRBD2 (5 bases each). V gave up 4 bases and J gave up 8 bases, with 20 bases separating them. This CDR3 contains 15 residues. Germline lookup yields CDR1 SGHVS and CDR2 FQNEAQ. The CDR3 bases are TGTGCCAGCAGCTCTGATTTGGGACCTAAAAACACCCAGTACTTC. This sequence encodes CASSSDLGPKNTQYF.

Comments on this clonotype: Germline is not matched at one junction end, which may reflect a read error. The chain has TRBV12-3 or TRBV12-4 and TRBJ2-4; D perhaps matches TRBD2 (5 bases). The CDR3 contains 15 residues. This CDR3 reads CGSGLRLWAKDMQYF. As DNA, the CDR3 is TGTGGCAGCGGCTTGAGGCTGTGGGCCAAAGACATGCAGTATTTC.

This clonotype was seen repeatedly, ten times or more. This CDR3 is CATSRDRWGEGDEQFF. The CDR3 DNA reads TGTGCCACCAGCAGAGATCGGTGGGGGGAGGGCGATGAGCAGTTCTTC. This chain joins TRBV15 and TRBJ2-1; 7 positions match TRBD2. With 0 bases clipped from V and 8 bases from J, the junction kept 10 bases outside the gene matches. The CDR3 has 16 residues. CDR1 and CDR2 (germline): LNHNV, YYDKDF (reference sequence).

V gene TRBV7-2 combines with J gene TRBJ2-4; a possible D gene is TRBD1 (5 bases). This CDR3 spans 13 amino acids. Germline values: CDR1 SGHTA, CDR2 FQGNSA. The V and J ends lost 9 bases and 13 bases respectively, with 22 bases between them. The CDR3 protein is CARGRRHKNTQYF. The CDR3 DNA reads TGTGCCAGGGGGCGGAGACACAAAAATACGCAGTACTTC.

By sample share, this clonotype is medium-sized. The chain carries TRBV6-1 and TRBJ2-1, with 10 bases lining up with TRBD2. There are 18 residues in the CDR3. Trimming at V came to 6 bases and at J to 1 base, leaving 12 bases not matched to a gene. CDR1 and CDR2 from the germline V gene are MNHNS and SASEGT. CDR3 in DNA: TGTGCCAGCAGACTTTTCAGCGGGGGGGCCGGGTCCTACAATGAGCAGTTCTTC. It specifies CASRLFSGGAGSYNEQFF.

This clonotype was seen more than once but under ten times. This chain links TRBV7-2 with TRBJ2-1; 9 nucleotides line up with TRBD1. V was clipped by 5 bases and J by 1 base; unmatched bases: 6. The length of the CDR3 is 16 residues. Germline CDR1 SGHTA, CDR2 FQGNSA. CDR3 DNA sequence: TGTGCCAGCAGCAAGTACGGGACAGGGTCCTACAATGAGCAGTTCTTC. It is translated as CASSKYGTGSYNEQFF.

The V call is TRBV5-6, the J call TRBJ2-2, with D hard to call. Trimming removed 1 base at V and 3 bases at J, with 10 bases between. CDR1 is SGHDT, CDR2 YYEEEE, per germline. This CDR3 comprises 15 residues. The CDR3 nucleotides read TGTGCCAGCAGCTTGCGTTTAGGGTACACCGGGGAGCTGTTTTTT. Translation gives CASSLRLGYTGELFF.

In the case of this clonotype: Germline and junction disagree at one end, which may indicate a read error. The V call is TRBV7-2, the J call TRBJ2-3; D might be TRBD2 (6 bases). Germline V gives CDR1 SGHTA, CDR2 FQGNSA. The CDR3 is 15 amino acids. CDR3 sequence: CAGGFGGRGTDTQYF. CDR3 DNA sequence: TGTGCCGGGGGGTTCGGCGGCCGGGGCACAGATACCCAGTATTTC.

There are a few counts of this clonotype. The chain has TRBV12-3 or TRBV12-4 and TRBJ1-5; D might be TRBD1 (5 bases). The CDR3 covers 13 residues. V was trimmed by 5 bases and J by 5 bases, leaving 10 bases between them. The CDR3 nucleotides read TGTGCCAGCAGTCCGCAGGGCTATCAGCCCCAGCATTTT. It specifies CASSPQGYQPQHF.

The rearrangement links TRBV7-2 to TRBJ2-1, with TRBD2 matching 8 bases. The CDR3 consists of 13 residues. Germline-derived CDR1 and CDR2 are SGHTA and FQGNSA. The V and J ends lost 4 bases and 13 bases, in that order; junction bases with no gene match: 9. The CDR3 DNA sequence: TGTGCCAGCAGCTCATCAGCGGGGGAGACCCAGTTCTTC. Residues: CASSSSAGETQFF.

The chain carries TRBV6-1 and TRBJ2-3; possible D gene TRBD1, 6 bases. The J call is uncertain, as TRBJ2-7 better fits the DNA end. In germline, CDR1 is MNHNS, CDR2 SASEGT. There are 12 residues in the CDR3. The CDR3 coding sequence is TGTGCGGGCAGGACAGCGCCAGACACGCAGTACTTC. Translation gives CAGRTAPDTQYF.

The rearrangement uses TRBV7-2 and TRBJ2-5, with 8 nucleotides matching TRBD2. Per germline, CDR1 SGHTA and CDR2 FQGNSA. This CDR3 has 14 residues. CDR3 in amino acids: CAGSGGGDQDIQYF. CDR3 coding DNA: TGTGCGGGGAGCGGGGGCGGCGACCAAGACATCCAGTACTTC.